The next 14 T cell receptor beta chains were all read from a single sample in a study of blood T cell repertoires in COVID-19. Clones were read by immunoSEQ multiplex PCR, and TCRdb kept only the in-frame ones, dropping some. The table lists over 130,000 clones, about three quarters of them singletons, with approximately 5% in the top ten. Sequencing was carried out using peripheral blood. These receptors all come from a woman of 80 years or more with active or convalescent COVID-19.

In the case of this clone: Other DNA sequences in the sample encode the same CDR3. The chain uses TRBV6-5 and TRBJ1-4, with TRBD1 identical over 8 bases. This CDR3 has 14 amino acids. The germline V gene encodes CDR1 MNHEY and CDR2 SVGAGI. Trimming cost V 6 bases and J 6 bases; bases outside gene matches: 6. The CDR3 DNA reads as TGTGCCAGCAGCGCAGGACAGGGCTATGAAAAACTGTTTTTT. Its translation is CASSAGQGYEKLFF.

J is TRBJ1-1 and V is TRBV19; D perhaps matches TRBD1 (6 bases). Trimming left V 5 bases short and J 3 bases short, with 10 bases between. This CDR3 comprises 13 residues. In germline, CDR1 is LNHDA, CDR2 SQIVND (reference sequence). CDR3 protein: CASSWTEDTEAFF. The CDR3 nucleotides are TGTGCCAGTAGTTGGACAGAGGACACTGAAGCTTTCTTT.

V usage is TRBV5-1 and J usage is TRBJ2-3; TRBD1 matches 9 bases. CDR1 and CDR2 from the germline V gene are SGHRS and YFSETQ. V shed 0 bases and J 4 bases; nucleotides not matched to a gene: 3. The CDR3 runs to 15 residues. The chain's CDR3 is CASSLGRQGADTQYF. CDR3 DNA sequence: TGCGCCAGCAGCTTGGGTCGACAGGGGGCAGATACGCAGTATTTT.

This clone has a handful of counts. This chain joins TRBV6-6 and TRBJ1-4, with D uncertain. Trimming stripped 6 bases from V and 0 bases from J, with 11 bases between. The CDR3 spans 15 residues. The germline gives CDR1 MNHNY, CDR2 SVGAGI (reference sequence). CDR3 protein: CASRLRIPTNEKLFF. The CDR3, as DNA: TGTGCCAGCAGACTCAGGATTCCAACTAATGAAAAACTGTTTTTT.

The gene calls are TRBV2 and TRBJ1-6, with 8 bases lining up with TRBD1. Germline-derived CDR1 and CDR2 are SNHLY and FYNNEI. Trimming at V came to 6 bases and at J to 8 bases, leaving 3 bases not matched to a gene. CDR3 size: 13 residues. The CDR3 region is CASSRQGYSPLHF. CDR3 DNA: TGTGCCAGCAGCAGACAGGGGTATTCACCCCTCCACTTT.

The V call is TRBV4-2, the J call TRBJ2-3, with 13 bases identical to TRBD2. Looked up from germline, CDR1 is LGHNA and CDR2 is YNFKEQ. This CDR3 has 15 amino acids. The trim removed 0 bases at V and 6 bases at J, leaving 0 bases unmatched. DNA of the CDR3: TGTGCCAGCAGCCAAGAGACTAGCGGGGGGGATACGCAGTATTTT. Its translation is CASSQETSGGDTQYF.

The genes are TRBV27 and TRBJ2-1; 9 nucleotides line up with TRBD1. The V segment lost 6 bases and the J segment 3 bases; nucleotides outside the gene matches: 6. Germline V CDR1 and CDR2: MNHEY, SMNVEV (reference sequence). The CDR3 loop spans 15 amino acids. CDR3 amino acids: CASSKDRGVYNEQFF. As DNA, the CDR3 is TGTGCCAGCAGCAAAGACAGGGGGGTCTACAATGAGCAGTTCTTC.

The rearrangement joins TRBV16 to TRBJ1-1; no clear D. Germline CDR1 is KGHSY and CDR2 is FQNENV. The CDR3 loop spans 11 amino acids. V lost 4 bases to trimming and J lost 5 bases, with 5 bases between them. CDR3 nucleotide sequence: TGTGCCAGCAGCCCACTTACTGAAGCTTTCTTT. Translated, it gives CASSPLTEAFF.

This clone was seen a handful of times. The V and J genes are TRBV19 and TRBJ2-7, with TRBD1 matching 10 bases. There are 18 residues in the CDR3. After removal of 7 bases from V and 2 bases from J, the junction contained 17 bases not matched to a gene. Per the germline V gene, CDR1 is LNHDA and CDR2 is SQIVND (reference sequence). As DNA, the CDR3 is TGTGCCAGTAATCTAGGGACAGGGGCAATCTCGGCCGCCTACGAGCAGTACTTC. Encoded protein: CASNLGTGAISAAYEQYF.

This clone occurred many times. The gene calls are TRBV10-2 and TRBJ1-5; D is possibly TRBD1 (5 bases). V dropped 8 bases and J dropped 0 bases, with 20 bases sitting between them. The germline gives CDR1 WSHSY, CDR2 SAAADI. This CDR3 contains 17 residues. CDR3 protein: CASLDSHQPLSNQPQHF. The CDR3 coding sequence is TGCGCCAGCCTCGACAGTCACCAACCCCTTAGCAATCAGCCCCAGCATTTT.

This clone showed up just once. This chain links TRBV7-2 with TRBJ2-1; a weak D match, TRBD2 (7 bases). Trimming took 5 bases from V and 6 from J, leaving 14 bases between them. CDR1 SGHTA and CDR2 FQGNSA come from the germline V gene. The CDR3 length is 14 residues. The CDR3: CASSQGGVGNEQFF. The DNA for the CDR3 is TGTGCCAGCAGCCAAGGGGGGGTAGGCAATGAGCAGTTCTTC.

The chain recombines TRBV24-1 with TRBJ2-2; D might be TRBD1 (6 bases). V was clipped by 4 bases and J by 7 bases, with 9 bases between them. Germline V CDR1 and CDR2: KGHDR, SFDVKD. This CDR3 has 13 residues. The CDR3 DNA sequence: TGTGCCACCAGTGACTTACAGGGCGGGGAGCTGTTTTTT. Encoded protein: CATSDLQGGELFF.

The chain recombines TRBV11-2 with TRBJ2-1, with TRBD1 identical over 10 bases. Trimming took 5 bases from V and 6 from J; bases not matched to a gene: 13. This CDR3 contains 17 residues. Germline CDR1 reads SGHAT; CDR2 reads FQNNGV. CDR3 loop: CASSTRDRGRSGNEQFF. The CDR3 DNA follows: TGTGCCAGCAGCACACGGGACAGGGGAAGGTCGGGCAATGAGCAGTTCTTC.

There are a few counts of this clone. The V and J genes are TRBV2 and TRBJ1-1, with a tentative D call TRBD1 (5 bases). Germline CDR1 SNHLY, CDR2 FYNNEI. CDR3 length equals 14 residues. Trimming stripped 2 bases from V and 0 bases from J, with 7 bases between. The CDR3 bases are TGTGCCAGCAGTGAAAACAGGATGAACACTGAAGCTTTCTTT. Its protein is CASSENRMNTEAFF. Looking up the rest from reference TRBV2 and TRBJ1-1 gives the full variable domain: EPEVTQTPSHQVTQMGQEVILRCVPISNHLYFYWYRQILGQKVEFLVSFYNNEISEKSEIFDDQFSVERPDGSNFTLKIRSTKLEDSAMYFCASSENRMNTEAFFGQGTRLTVV.